This TCR beta chain is drawn from a study of blood T cell repertoires in COVID-19. At the level of the study: Some COVID-19 samples were acute and others convalescent; all came from the United States, Italy and Spain. Sources were T cells, B-cell-depleted T cells, or PBMCs; the material itself was cDNA or gDNA.

This CDR3 has 16 residues. CDR1 and CDR2 from the germline V gene are MGHRA and YSYEKL. J was trimmed by 8 bases and V by 4 bases; bases with no gene match: 16. Clones were read by immunoSEQ multiplex PCR, and TCRdb kept only the in-frame ones, dropping some. The sample shows around 50,000 clones, around four fifths of them seen only once. The chain couples TRBV4-1 to TRBJ2-5, with 7 bases matching TRBD2. The TCR was taken from a woman between 45 and 65 years old with acute COVID-19. The sample consisted of PBMCs or T cells enriched from blood (not recorded which). The CDR3 loop is CASSLSGGRTKRTQYF. CDR3 sequence (DNA): TGCGCCAGCAGCCTTTCCGGGGGGAGAACCAAGAGAACCCAGTACTTC.